A selection of T cell receptor beta chains follows, all from one sample in a study of blood T cell repertoires in COVID-19. Sequenced by immunoSEQ multiplex PCR; TCRdb stores in-frame clones only, minus some. The table records some 260,000 clones, 70% to 85% of them present only once. The sequenced sample consisted of peripheral blood. The source is a man aged 80 or over with acute or convalescent COVID-19. Both conserved end residues are part of each CDR3. D genes are given only for firm matches. Only part of the rows carry a size: once, few, many, or a class if the clone is expanded.

d_call	v_call	j_call	clone_size	cdr3_nt	cdr3_aa
TRBD1	TRBV9	TRBJ1-2	NA	TGTGCCAGCAGCCCACGGGGACAGACCCCTAACTATGGCTACACCTTC	CASSPRGQTPNYGYTF
TRBD1	TRBV27	TRBJ1-4	once	TGTGCCAGCAGTGCTCCGGGACAGGGGATGGAAAAACTGTTTTTT	CASSAPGQGMEKLFF
TRBD1	TRBV24-1	TRBJ1-2	NA	TGTGCCACTCAAGAACAGGGGGACTATGGCTACACCTTC	CATQEQGDYGYTF
NA	TRBV29-1	TRBJ1-2	NA	TGCAGCGTCGACCTAGGGGCCCTGAACTATGGCTACACCTTC	CSVDLGALNYGYTF
TRBD2	TRBV7-3	TRBJ2-1	NA	TGTGCCAGCAGCCGGTCAGCGGGAAACTCATACAATGAGCAGTTCTTC	CASSRSAGNSYNEQFF
TRBD1	TRBV4-2	TRBJ2-1	NA	TGTGCCAGCAGCCTAACCGGGACAGGGTCCGGTGAGCAGTTCTTC	CASSLTGTGSGEQFF
NA	TRBV7-6	TRBJ2-1	NA	TGTGCCAGCAGCCCCGGGACACCCCGCTACAATGAGCAGTTCTTC	CASSPGTPRYNEQFF
TRBD1	TRBV6-5	TRBJ1-1	NA	TGTGCCAGCTTCCCGCAAGGACAGGGCGGGACTGAAGCTTTCTTT	CASFPQGQGGTEAFF
TRBD1	TRBV28	TRBJ2-2	NA	TGTGCCAGCAGTTTATCCGGACAGGGTGACACCGGGGAGCTGTTTTTT	CASSLSGQGDTGELFF
TRBD1	TRBV19	TRBJ1-1	NA	TGTGCCAGTAGCGACAGGGGCATGAACACTGAAGCTTTCTTT	CASSDRGMNTEAFF
TRBD2	TRBV5-6	TRBJ2-5	NA	TGTGCCAGCAGCCGAGTAACTAGCGGGATATGGGAGACCCAGTACTTC	CASSRVTSGIWETQYF
TRBD1	TRBV27	TRBJ1-6	NA	TGTGCCAGCAGTTTATTGGGACAGGGATATCTCTCACCCCTCCACTTT	CASSLLGQGYLSPLHF
NA	TRBV7-6	TRBJ1-3	NA	TGTGCCAGCAGTCTAAAAAGAGGGGGTACGACGAACACCATATATTTT	CASSLKRGGTTNTIYF
TRBD1	TRBV2	TRBJ1-2	NA	TGTGCCAGCAGTTCGGGGACAGGGGGCTTTGGCTACACCTTC	CASSSGTGGFGYTF
TRBD2	TRBV27	TRBJ2-1	NA	TGTGCCAGCAAGGAGCTAGCGGGGGGAACCTACAATGAGCAGTTCTTC	CASKELAGGTYNEQFF
NA	TRBV11-2	TRBJ1-2	few	TGTGCCAGCAGCTTACGGCCCTCCTGGGCCTATGGCTACACCTTC	CASSLRPSWAYGYTF
NA	TRBV7-2	TRBJ1-2	NA	TGTGCCAGCAGCCCAAGATATAGGGGAAGCTATGGCTACACCTTC	CASSPRYRGSYGYTF
NA	TRBV10-1	TRBJ1-5	NA	TGCGCCAGCAGTGAGACCACCAGGGGACCCGAACGGCCCCAGCATTTT	CASSETTRGPERPQHF
TRBD1	TRBV27	TRBJ2-7	NA	TGTGCCAGCAGTCCAGGGGGTTTTGACGAGCAGTACTTC	CASSPGGFDEQYF
NA	TRBV6-5	TRBJ1-2	once	TGTGCCAGCAGTTACGACAGGCTCAACTATGGCTACACCTTC	CASSYDRLNYGYTF